The 19 T cell receptor beta chains listed next were all sequenced from one sample in a study of blood T cell repertoires in COVID-19. TCRdb's copy holds only in-frame clones and misses some; the assay was immunoSEQ multiplex PCR. The table shows fewer than 250,000 clones, with 70% to 90% occurring only once. Sequencing was performed on PBMCs or T cells enriched from blood (not recorded which). These receptors were collected from a woman between 50 and 59 years old with acute COVID-19.

This chain joins TRBV11-2 and TRBJ2-3; D not certain. Germline CDR1 SGHAT, CDR2 FQNNGV. V was clipped by 7 bases and J by 3 bases, with 11 bases between them. CDR3 length equals 13 residues. The CDR3, as DNA: TGTGCCAGCACCCCGCTAATTACAGATACGCAGTATTTT. This codes for CASTPLITDTQYF.

The chain joins TRBV5-4 to TRBJ2-1; tentative D call: TRBD2 (6 bases). The CDR3 is 19 residues long. The germline V gene encodes CDR1 SGHNT and CDR2 YYREEE (reference sequence). Trimming pared 5 bases from V and 0 bases from J, leaving 24 bases between. CDR3 region: CASRLEGNSGFNSYNEQFF. In DNA, the CDR3 is TGTGCCAGCAGACTGGAGGGGAATAGCGGCTTTAACTCCTACAATGAGCAGTTCTTC.

This clone was seen once. This sample also contains other DNA sequences that code for the same CDR3. The DNA for the CDR3 is TGTGCCAGCAGCGGACAGCCTGGGACTGAAGCTTTCTTT. This sequence encodes CASSGQPGTEAFF. V usage is TRBV2 and J usage is TRBJ1-1; tentatively, D is TRBD1 (6 bases). The CDR3 totals 13 residues. Germline values: CDR1 SNHLY, CDR2 FYNNEI. The ends were cut back, 6 bases at V and 5 bases at J, with 13 bases in the middle.

The sample holds a few counts of this clone. The rearrangement uses TRBV29-1 and TRBJ1-2, with D hard to call. The CDR3 has 11 amino acids. Trimming took 1 base from V and 5 from J, leaving 5 bases between them. Per the germline V gene, CDR1 is SQVTM and CDR2 is ANQGSEA. CDR3 sequence (DNA): TGCAGCGTTGAAGGAGGATATGGCTACACCTTC. It specifies CSVEGGYGYTF.

This sequence joins TRBV27 and TRBJ2-7; 10 positions agree with TRBD1. The CDR3 is 17 residues long. The J segment lost 0 bases and the V segment lost 6 bases, leaving 11 bases of the junction unmatched. Germline V gives CDR1 MNHEY, CDR2 SMNVEV (reference sequence). The CDR3 is CASRPFSGTGDSYEQYF. The CDR3 region has the DNA TGTGCCAGCAGGCCCTTCTCCGGGACAGGGGACTCCTACGAGCAGTACTTC.

This chain links TRBV30 with TRBJ1-5; 10 bases align to TRBD1. The germline V gene encodes CDR1 GTSNPN and CDR2 SVGIG (reference sequence). After removal of 3 bases from V and 2 bases from J, the junction contained 4 bases not matched to a gene. This CDR3 spans 15 amino acids. This CDR3 reads CAWRRQGAGNQPQHF. The CDR3 coding sequence is TGTGCCTGGAGGAGACAGGGGGCAGGCAATCAGCCCCAGCATTTT.

Remarks on this clone: The sample carries other DNA sequences with the same CDR3. This rearrangement joins TRBV5-1 to TRBJ1-6, with 9 bases identical to TRBD1. The trim removed 0 bases at V and 6 bases at J, leaving 1 base unmatched. The CDR3 totals 15 residues. Germline CDR1 reads SGHRS; CDR2 reads YFSETQ. In nucleotides, the CDR3 is TGCGCCAGCAGCTTGGAGGGACAGGGTAATTCACCCCTCCACTTT. Translation: CASSLEGQGNSPLHF.

This chain joins TRBV7-2 and TRBJ2-7; D remains ambiguous. CDR3 length equals 12 residues. Between the trimmed V and J ends, which lost 4 bases and 6 bases, there was a span of 10 bases. CDR1 and CDR2 (germline): SGHTA, FQGNSA. The CDR3 bases are TGTGCCAGCAGCTCCTACAGTGGCGAGCAGTACTTC. It is translated as CASSSYSGEQYF.

The V and J genes are TRBV5-4 and TRBJ1-2; 7 bases agree with TRBD1. The trim removed 4 bases at V and 8 bases at J, leaving 8 bases unmatched. Germline-derived CDR1 and CDR2 are SGHNT and YYREEE (reference sequence). The CDR3 consists of 13 residues. DNA of the CDR3: TGTGCCAGCAGCCTCCGGGACAGAGAAGGCTACACCTTC. The encoded protein is CASSLRDREGYTF.

This chain uses TRBV30 with TRBJ1-2; weak D call: TRBD1 (6 bases). Deletions cut 3 bases from V and 4 bases from J, with 12 bases between. The CDR3 loop spans 13 amino acids. The germline V gene has CDR1 GTSNPN and CDR2 SVGIG (reference sequence). The CDR3 DNA is TGTGCCTGGAGCCTCGGACAGACCTATGGCTACACCTTC. Its translation: CAWSLGQTYGYTF.

The chain employs TRBV20-1 and TRBJ1-2, with D uncertain. The germline V and J ends were trimmed by 2 bases and 4 bases, with 5 bases remaining between them. The CDR3 contains 11 residues. Germline loops: CDR1 DFQATT, CDR2 SNEGSKA (reference sequence). CDR3 sequence (DNA): TGCAGTGCTAGACTCCCCTATGGCTACACCTTC. Protein product: CSARLPYGYTF.

This clone has a single count. The chain couples TRBV10-3 to TRBJ2-5, with 13 bases matching TRBD2. Germline V gene lookup returns CDR1 ENHRY and CDR2 SYGVKD. The CDR3 spans 18 residues. With V trimmed by 2 bases and J by 0 bases, 6 bases remained unmatched. The CDR3 loop reads CAISEGKTSGGYQETQYF. The CDR3, as DNA: TGTGCCATCAGTGAGGGAAAGACTAGCGGGGGGTACCAAGAGACCCAGTACTTC.

This rearrangement joins TRBV29-1 to TRBJ1-2; the match to TRBD1 covers 8 bases. Germline V gene sequence: CDR1 SQVTM, CDR2 ANQGSEA. This CDR3 has 14 amino acids. V was clipped by 1 base and J by 7 bases; unmatched bases: 8. CDR3 nucleotide sequence: TGCAGCGTTGAAGTGAGCAGGGGGCGAGTTGGCTACACCTTC. This translates into CSVEVSRGRVGYTF. Using reference TRBV29-1 and TRBJ1-2 for the parts outside the CDR3, the full variable domain is SAVISQKPSRDICQRGTSLTIQCQVDSQVTMMFWYRQQPGQSLTLIATANQGSEATYESGFVIDKFPISRPNLTFSTLTVSNMSPEDSSIYLCSVEVSRGRVGYTFGSGTRLTVV.

The V call is TRBV3-1 (or the pseudogene TRBV3-2), the J call TRBJ1-2; D is unclear. The CDR3 has 15 amino acids. V shed 1 base and J shed 6 bases, with 15 bases lying between them. Germline V gene data show CDR1 as LGHDT and CDR2 as YNNKEL (reference sequence). The CDR3 nucleotides read TGTGCCAGCAGCCAAGGGACTTCAGGATGGGATGGCTACACCTTC. It encodes CASSQGTSGWDGYTF.

The chain recombines TRBV7-2 with TRBJ1-2; TRBD1 is a possible D gene (5 bases). Germline assignment: CDR1 SGHTA and CDR2 FQGNSA. V lost 5 bases to trimming and J lost 8 bases, with 18 bases between them. CDR3 size: 14 residues. DNA of the CDR3: TGTGCCAGCAGCCCCGAGGGGAGGACTCCGGGCTACACCTTC. Translating gives CASSPEGRTPGYTF.

The genes are TRBV2 and TRBJ2-6, with 7 bases that match TRBD1. The ends lost 1 base at V and 3 bases at J; junction bases unmatched: 3. This CDR3 has 16 amino acids. Germline V CDR1 and CDR2: SNHLY, FYNNEI. DNA for the CDR3: TGTGCCAGCAGTGAAGACAGGGGTCGTGGGGCCAACGTCCTGACTTTC. It specifies CASSEDRGRGANVLTF. The variable domain in full, completed from reference TRBV2 and TRBJ2-6, reads EPEVTQTPSHQVTQMGQEVILRCVPISNHLYFYWYRQILGQKVEFLVSFYNNEISEKSEIFDDQFSVERPDGSNFTLKIRSTKLEDSAMYFCASSEDRGRGANVLTFGAGSRLTVL.

The chain has TRBV7-2 and TRBJ2-3, with 14 bases that match TRBD2. Germline CDR1 reads SGHTA; CDR2 reads FQGNSA. This CDR3 has 15 residues. J was trimmed by 4 bases and V by 6 bases; bases with no gene match: 3. For the CDR3, the DNA is TGTGCCAGCAGACCGACTAGCGGGGGGGCAGATACGCAGTATTTT. Amino acid sequence: CASRPTSGGADTQYF.

To note about this clone: At one of its ends the junction is not consistent with the germline gene, which may arise from a read error. This rearrangement joins TRBV7-7 to TRBJ2-7; 8 bases map to TRBD1. The CDR3 sequence is 14 residues long. Germline V gives CDR1 SSHAT, CDR2 FNYEAQ (reference sequence). The CDR3 here is CASSRDRYTYEQYF. DNA of the CDR3: TGTGCTAGCAGCCGGGACAGGTATACCTACGAGCAGTACTTC. Supplemented by reference TRBV7-7 and TRBJ2-7, the full variable domain reads GAGVSQSPRYKVTKRGQDVTLRCDPISSHATLYWYQQALGQGPEFLTYFNYEAQPDKSGLPSDRFSAERPEGSISTLTIQRTEQRDSAMYRCASSRDRYTYEQYFGPGTRLTVT.

This clone was found once. This chain joins TRBV10-3 and TRBJ2-5; 7 bases are a match to TRBD1. The CDR3 extends over 16 amino acids. Looked up from germline, CDR1 is ENHRY and CDR2 is SYGVKD. Trimming took 2 bases from V and 0 from J; bases not matched to a gene: 6. The DNA for the CDR3 is TGTGCCATCAGTGAGACCCCGACAGGGCACCAAGAGACCCAGTACTTC. Translated, it gives CAISETPTGHQETQYF.